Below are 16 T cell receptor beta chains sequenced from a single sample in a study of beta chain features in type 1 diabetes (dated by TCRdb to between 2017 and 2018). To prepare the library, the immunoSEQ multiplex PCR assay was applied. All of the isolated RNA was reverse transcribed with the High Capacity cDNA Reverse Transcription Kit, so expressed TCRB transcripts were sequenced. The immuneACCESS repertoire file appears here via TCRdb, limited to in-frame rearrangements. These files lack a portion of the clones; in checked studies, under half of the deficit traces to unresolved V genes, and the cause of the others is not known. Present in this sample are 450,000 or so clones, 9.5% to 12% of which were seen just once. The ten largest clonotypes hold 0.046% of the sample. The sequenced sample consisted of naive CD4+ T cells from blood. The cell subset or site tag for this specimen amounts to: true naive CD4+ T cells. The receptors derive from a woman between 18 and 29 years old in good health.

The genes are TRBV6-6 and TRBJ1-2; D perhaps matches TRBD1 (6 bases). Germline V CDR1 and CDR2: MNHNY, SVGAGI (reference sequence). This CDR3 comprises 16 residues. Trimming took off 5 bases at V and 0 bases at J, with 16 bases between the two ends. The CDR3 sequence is CASSRQEIFTNYGYTF. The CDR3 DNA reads TGTGCCAGCAGTCGACAGGAGATATTTACTAACTATGGCTACACCTTC.

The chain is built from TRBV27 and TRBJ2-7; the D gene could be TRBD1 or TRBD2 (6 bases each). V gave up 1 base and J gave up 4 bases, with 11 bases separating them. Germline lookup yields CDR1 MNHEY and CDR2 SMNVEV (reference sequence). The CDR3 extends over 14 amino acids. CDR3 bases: TGTGCCAGCAGTTTATTCCGGGGGCAATACGAGCAGTACTTC. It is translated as CASSLFRGQYEQYF.

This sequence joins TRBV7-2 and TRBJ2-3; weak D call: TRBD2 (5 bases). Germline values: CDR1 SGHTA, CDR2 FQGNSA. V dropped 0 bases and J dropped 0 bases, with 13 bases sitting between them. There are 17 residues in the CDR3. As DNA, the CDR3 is TGTGCCAGCAGCTTAGCTTCTAGCCCCCCTAGCACAGATACGCAGTATTTT. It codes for CASSLASSPPSTDTQYF.

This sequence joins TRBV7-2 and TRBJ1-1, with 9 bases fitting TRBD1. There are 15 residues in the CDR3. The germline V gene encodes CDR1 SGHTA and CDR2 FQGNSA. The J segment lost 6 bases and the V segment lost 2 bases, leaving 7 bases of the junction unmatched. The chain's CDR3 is CASSLRGTGNAEAFF. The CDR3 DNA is TGTGCCAGCAGCTTACGCGGGACAGGGAATGCTGAAGCTTTCTTT.

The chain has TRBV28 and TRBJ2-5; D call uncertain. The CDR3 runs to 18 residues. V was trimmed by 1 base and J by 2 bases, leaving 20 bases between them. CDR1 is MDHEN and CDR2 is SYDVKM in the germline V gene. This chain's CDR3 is CASSLSARALGIQETQYF. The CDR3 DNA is TGTGCCAGCAGTTTATCGGCCCGAGCCCTGGGGATACAAGAGACCCAGTACTTC.

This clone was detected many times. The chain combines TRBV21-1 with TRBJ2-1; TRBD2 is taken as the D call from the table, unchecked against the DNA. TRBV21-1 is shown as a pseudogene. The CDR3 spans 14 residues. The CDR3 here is CASSKELEDNEQFF. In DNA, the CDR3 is TGTGCCAGCAGCAAAGAACTTGAAGACAATGAGCAGTTCTTC.

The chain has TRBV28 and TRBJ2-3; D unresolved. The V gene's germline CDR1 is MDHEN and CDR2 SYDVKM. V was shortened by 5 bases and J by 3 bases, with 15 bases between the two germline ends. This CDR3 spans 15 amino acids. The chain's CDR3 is CASSPPPDGTDTQYF. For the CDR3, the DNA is TGTGCCAGCAGTCCCCCCCCGGACGGGACAGATACGCAGTATTTT. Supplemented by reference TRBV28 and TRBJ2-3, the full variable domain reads DVKVTQSSRYLVKRTGEKVFLECVQDMDHENMFWYRQDPGLGLRLIYFSYDVKMKEKGDIPEGYSVSREKKERFSLILESASTNQTSMYLCASSPPPDGTDTQYFGPGTRLTVL.

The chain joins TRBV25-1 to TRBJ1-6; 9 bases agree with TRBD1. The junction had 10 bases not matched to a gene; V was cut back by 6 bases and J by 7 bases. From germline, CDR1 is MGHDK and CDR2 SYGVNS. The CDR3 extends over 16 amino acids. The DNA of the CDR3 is TGTGCCAGCAGAGACTACTCCGGGACAGGGAATTCACCCCTCCACTTT. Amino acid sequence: CASRDYSGTGNSPLHF.

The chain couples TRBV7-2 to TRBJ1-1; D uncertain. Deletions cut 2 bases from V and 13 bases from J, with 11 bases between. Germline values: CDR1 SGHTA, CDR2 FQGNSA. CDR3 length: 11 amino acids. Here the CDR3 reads CASSLRGNVFF. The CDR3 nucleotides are TGTGCCAGCAGCTTACGAGGGAACGTTTTCTTT.

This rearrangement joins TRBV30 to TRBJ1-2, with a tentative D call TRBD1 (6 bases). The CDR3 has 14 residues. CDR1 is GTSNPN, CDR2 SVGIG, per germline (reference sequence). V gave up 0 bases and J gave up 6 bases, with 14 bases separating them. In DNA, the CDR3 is TGTGCCTGGAGTGTCGGGCGGACAGACCATGGCTACACCTTC. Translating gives CAWSVGRTDHGYTF.

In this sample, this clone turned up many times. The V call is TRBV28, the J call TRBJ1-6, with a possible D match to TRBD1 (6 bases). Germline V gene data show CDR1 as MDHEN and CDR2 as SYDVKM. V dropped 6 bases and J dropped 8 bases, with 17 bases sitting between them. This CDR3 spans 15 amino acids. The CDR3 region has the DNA TGTGCCAGCAGGACTCCAGGGGTGAATTATTCACCCCTCCACTTT. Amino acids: CASRTPGVNYSPLHF. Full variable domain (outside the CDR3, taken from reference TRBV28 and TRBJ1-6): DVKVTQSSRYLVKRTGEKVFLECVQDMDHENMFWYRQDPGLGLRLIYFSYDVKMKEKGDIPEGYSVSREKKERFSLILESASTNQTSMYLCASRTPGVNYSPLHFGNGTRLTVT.

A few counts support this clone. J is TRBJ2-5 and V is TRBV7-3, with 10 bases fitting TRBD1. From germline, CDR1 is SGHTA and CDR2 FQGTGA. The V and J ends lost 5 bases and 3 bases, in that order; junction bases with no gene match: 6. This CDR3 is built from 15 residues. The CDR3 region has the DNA TGTGCCAGCAGCCTCGACAGGGGGCGCGAAGAGACCCAGTACTTC. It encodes CASSLDRGREETQYF.

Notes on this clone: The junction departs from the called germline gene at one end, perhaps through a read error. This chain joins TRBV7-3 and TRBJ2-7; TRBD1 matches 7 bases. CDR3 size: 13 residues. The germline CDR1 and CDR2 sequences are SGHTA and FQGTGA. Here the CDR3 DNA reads TGTGCCAGCAGCTTGGGACAGTCCTACGTGCAGTACTTC. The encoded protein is CASSLGQSYVQYF.

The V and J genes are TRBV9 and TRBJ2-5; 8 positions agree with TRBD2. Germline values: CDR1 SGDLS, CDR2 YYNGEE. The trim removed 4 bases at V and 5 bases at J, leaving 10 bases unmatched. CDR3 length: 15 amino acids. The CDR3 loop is CASSSTGLAGETQYF. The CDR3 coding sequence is TGTGCCAGCAGCTCCACCGGACTAGCCGGGGAGACCCAGTACTTC. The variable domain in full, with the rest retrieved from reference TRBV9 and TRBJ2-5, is DSGVTQTPKHLITATGQRVTLRCSPRSGDLSVYWYQQSLDQGLQFLIQYYNGEERAKGNILERFSAQQFPDLHSELNLSSLELGDSALYFCASSSTGLAGETQYFGPGTRLLVL.

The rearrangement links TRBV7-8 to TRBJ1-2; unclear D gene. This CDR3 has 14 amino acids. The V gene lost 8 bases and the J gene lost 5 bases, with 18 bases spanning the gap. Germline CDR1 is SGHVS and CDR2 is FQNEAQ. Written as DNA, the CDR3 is TGTGCCAGCGGCGCTTCGAGGGTTTTGTATGGCTACACCTTC. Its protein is CASGASRVLYGYTF.

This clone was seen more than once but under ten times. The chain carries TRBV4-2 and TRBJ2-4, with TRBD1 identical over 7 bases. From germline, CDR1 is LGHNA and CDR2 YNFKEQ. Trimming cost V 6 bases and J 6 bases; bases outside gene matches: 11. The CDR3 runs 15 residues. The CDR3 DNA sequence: TGTGCCAGCAGTTACGACAGGGCACAGGGAAACATTCAGTACTTC. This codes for CASSYDRAQGNIQYF.